The present entry profiles one TCR beta chain with its context. Its antigen has not been determined. Base qualities are not provided; no much larger clone lies one nucleotide away. The data are from a study of CD8 T cells in Susac syndrome (dated by TCRdb to between 2019 and 2020). Regarding the complete study: The study used repertoire sequencing to test whether antigen drove CD8+ T cell activation and differentiation in Susac syndrome. Overall study outcomes, separate from this receptor: The number of individuals in the TCR sequencing and HLA analysis was recognized as being relatively small.

The CDR3 contains 14 residues, cysteine and phenylalanine counted. Just the 42-base CDR3 DNA is kept, in frame starting at base 1. The V end loses 3 bases and the J end loses 5 bases, and a stretch of 13 bases separates them. For CDR1 and CDR2, the germline V gene lists SQVTM and ANQGSEA. RNA was extracted with the RNeasy kit and about 0.5 to 1 ug was reverse transcribed using random hexamers. The immunoSEQ multiplex PCR assay, covering 54 Vbeta and 13 Jbeta segments, was used to amplify TCR beta CDR3 regions. PCR amplification bias was corrected by using a synthetic template baseline for primer optimization and computational correction. In the authors' own workflow: Reads were annotated to V, D and J genes per IMGT and analyzed with immunoSEQ Analyzer, keeping only productive sequences. Clonality was calculated as one minus the Shannon entropy normalized by log2 of the number of productive unique sequences. For each patient and control, public and private clones were evaluated within the 100 most prevalent clones. Clones were defined as Susac-specific when absent from the healthy and MS cohorts, from about 1,100 published viral clones and from other ImmuneACCESS disease sequences. TCRdb applied fastp at Q25 and MiXCR to the public reads, then kept only in-frame beta chains. Rows merge per CDR3 protein into single entries with the most common DNA and genes. The V and J calls follow TCRdb's processing rather than the paper's. In all, the sample holds 110,000 or so distinct CDR3 sequences, and nearly 95% of those were seen once. Jointly, the top ten make up more than 0.13% of the sample.

High-throughput TCR beta sequencing profiled peripheral blood CD8+ and CD4+ T cells from healthy donors, Susac syndrome patients and multiple sclerosis patients. The healthy donors served as controls matched for age and sex. Bulk CD8+ and CD4+ T cells were purified magnetically by negative isolation, whereas CD8+ TEMRA cells were enriched by FACS. Blood was collected in EDTA tubes and processed within 24 hours, with PBMCs isolated through density gradient centrifugation. PBMCs destined for TCR sequencing were cryopreserved in liquid nitrogen and later thawed in a 37 °C water bath. The sorted or isolated CD4+, CD8+ and CD8+ TEMRA cells had a purity of 90% or higher.

This TCR came from a human donor in good health. The chain was built from TRBV29-1 and TRBJ2-2; the D call is possibly TRBD1 or TRBD2, each sharing 6 bases. Input material: CD4+ T cells from PBMCs. The CDR3 sequence is CSVEGGGGTGELFF. At the DNA level, the sequence is TGCAGCGTTGAGGGGGGCGGTGGAACCGGGGAGCTGTTTTTT.